This T cell receptor (beta chain) is drawn from a study of blood T cell repertoires in COVID-19. Study in general: Acute-phase and convalescent COVID-19 samples originated in the United States, Italy and Spain. Sample material is recorded as cDNA or gDNA derived from T cells, B-cell-depleted T cells, or PBMCs.

Cohorts were determined from participant-reported clinical history. The authors' processing: Counts of nucleated cells, estimated from reference gene primer amplification, were obtained. Libraries were prepared by immunoSEQ multiplex PCR; TCRdb keeps only in-frame clonotypes and omits some of them. That table is the source of V, J and clone size, and D and trimming were worked out from the DNA. Among 380,000 or so clones, 88% were seen once, and the ten largest hold roughly 2%. Germline CDR1 is SGHAT and CDR2 is FQNNGV. The CDR3 has 14 amino acids. V lost 0 bases and J 2 bases, leaving 7 bases between the germline ends. A single count supports this clone. Other nucleotide sequences in the sample specify the same CDR3.

This sequence joins TRBV11-2 and TRBJ2-5; tentatively, D is TRBD2 (6 bases). The clonotype was recovered from a middle-aged woman with acute COVID-19. What was sequenced was PBMCs or T cells enriched from blood (not recorded which). Here the CDR3 reads CASSLDGTQETQYF. CDR3 bases: TGTGCCAGCAGCTTAGATGGGACTCAAGAGACCCAGTACTTC.